This TCR beta chain is from a study of blood T cells in healthy people across ages. Study in general: Per every two T cells, about one barcoded beta molecule was captured by template switching. Regarding the study as a whole: Both naive CD4+ cell counts and diversity were greater in long-lived donors than in aged donors. The donors' CMV status was not determined, possibly confounding changes in expanded clonotypes.

Next came a second PCR, run for about 7 to 12 cycles, which used a sample-barcoded 5' primer along with a J-beta primer mix. From the 5' RACE reads, TCRdb called clonotypes with MiXCR, one entry per CDR3 protein. The profile covers 630,000 or so distinct CDR3 sequences, with 32% appearing a single time and roughly 14% taken by the ten largest. This clonotype was counted ten times or more. What it binds is not known. It was 9.5 to 10 milliliters of peripheral blood that were drawn from each donor. The CDR3 extends over 14 amino acids. V dropped 5 bases and J dropped 5 bases, with 16 bases sitting between them. Germline V gives CDR1 SGHRS, CDR2 YFSETQ.

The receptor's source is a woman of 80 years or more in good health. The sequencing input was blood. This chain joins TRBV5-1 and TRBJ2-5; D is unresolved. This CDR3 reads CASSSASDRETQYF. The CDR3 nucleotides read TGCGCCAGCAGTTCCGCCTCTGATAGGGAGACCCAGTACTTC.